A selection of T cell receptor beta chains follows, all from one sample in a study of radiation and T cells in renal cell carcinoma. Clones were sequenced by immunoSEQ multiplex PCR, and TCRdb holds only the in-frame ones, with some missing. The data contain approximately 100,000 clones, roughly 90% of them singletons. The input for sequencing was blood, taken from a patient whose treatment included radiotherapy and nephrectomy. Receptors were obtained from a man aged 50 to 59 with renal cell carcinoma. The CDR3 runs from the conserved cysteine through the conserved F or W. Fields, in order: V gene, CDR3 length, clone size, D gene, J gene, CDR3 DNA, CDR3 protein. The D gene is left open where the match is weak. Size tells how often a clone was seen (once, few, many) or the class of an expanded clone, and some rows leave it out.

TRBV11-1	16	NA	NA	TRBJ1-1	TGTGCCAGCAGCCTCGACGGGGGGCTGATGAACACTGAAGCTTTCTTT	CASSLDGGLMNTEAFF
TRBV30	13	NA	NA	TRBJ2-2	TGTGCCTGGAGCCTAGGGGTTTCCGGGGAGCTGTTTTTT	CAWSLGVSGELFF
TRBV27	12	NA	NA	TRBJ1-1	TGTGCCAGCGAACTGAAGCGGGCTGAAGCTTTCTTT	CASELKRAEAFF
TRBV9	15	NA	NA	TRBJ1-2	TGTGCCAGCAGCGCCGACAGCCGGAATGTCTATGGCTACACCTTC	CASSADSRNVYGYTF
TRBV9	16	NA	NA	TRBJ2-5	TGTGCCAGCAGCGTCGCTCCTCTAGGAGGGGGGGAGACCCAGTACTTC	CASSVAPLGGGETQYF
TRBV19	14	NA	NA	TRBJ2-5	TGTGCCAGTAGTATAGTGCAACAACAAGAGACCCAGTACTTC	CASSIVQQQETQYF
TRBV19	13	NA	NA	TRBJ2-5	TGTGCCAGTAGAAGCTCTCAGGGGGAGACCCAGTACTTC	CASRSSQGETQYF
TRBV4-3	16	NA	TRBD1	TRBJ2-7	TGCGCCAGCAGCCAAGTCCCGGGACAGGGGTATGTTGAGCAGTACTTC	CASSQVPGQGYVEQYF
TRBV18	14	NA	NA	TRBJ2-1	TGTGCCAGCTCACCTCAACCTTTTTACAATGAGCAGTTCTTC	CASSPQPFYNEQFF
TRBV7-8	17	NA	TRBD2	TRBJ2-1	TGTGCCAGCAGCCGGGGACTAGCGGGGGGGCTGGGTAATGAGCAGTTCTTC	CASSRGLAGGLGNEQFF
TRBV11-3	15	NA	NA	TRBJ2-2	TGTGCCAGCAGCTTAGGGCAGGGTAACACCGGGGAGCTGTTTTTT	CASSLGQGNTGELFF
TRBV10-3	12	NA	NA	TRBJ2-2	TGTGCCATCGGGAGAGGGACCGGGGAGCTGTTTTTT	CAIGRGTGELFF
TRBV30	13	NA	TRBD1	TRBJ1-2	TGTGCCTGGAGTGGAGGGACAGGTGATGGCTACACCTTC	CAWSGGTGDGYTF
TRBV29-1	13	once	NA	TRBJ2-3	TGCAGCGTTGTTGGCAAGCTCGTCTATACGCAGTATTTT	CSVVGKLVYTQYF
TRBV28	18	few	NA	TRBJ2-7	TGTGCCAGCAGCTCGACTTGGGTTTATAAGAGCACCGGGGACGAGCAGTACTTC	CASSSTWVYKSTGDEQYF
TRBV27	14	NA	NA	TRBJ2-5	TGTGCCAGCAGTACGCGGGACAGTAAAGAGACCCAGTACTTC	CASSTRDSKETQYF
TRBV6-6	14	NA	NA	TRBJ2-5	TGTGCCAGCAGCCGTGGAGGATACCAAGAGACCCAGTACTTC	CASSRGGYQETQYF
TRBV6-1	14	NA	TRBD1	TRBJ2-2	TGTGCCGGGCGACAGGGGATAAACACCGGGGAGCTGTTTTTT	CAGRQGINTGELFF
TRBV5-1	15	NA	TRBD2	TRBJ2-3	TGCGCCAGCAGCTGGAGCGGGGGGGCCGTAGATACGCAGTATTTT	CASSWSGGAVDTQYF
TRBV7-9	12	few	NA	TRBJ2-7	TGTGCCAGCAGCCCCCCACAGTCCGAGCAGTACTTC	CASSPPQSEQYF
TRBV7-2	15	once	TRBD2	TRBJ2-2	TGTGCCAGCAGACTAGCGGGAGCGAACACCGGGGAGCTGTTTTTT	CASRLAGANTGELFF
TRBV7-2	14	few	TRBD1	TRBJ1-5	TGTGCCAGCAGCCCACAGGGGAGCAATCAGCCCCAGCATTTT	CASSPQGSNQPQHF
TRBV28	12	few	NA	TRBJ2-1	TGTGCCAGCAGGCCTCCGTACAATGAGCAGTTCTTC	CASRPPYNEQFF
TRBV5-4	14	NA	NA	TRBJ2-7	TGTGCCAGCAGCGGCCGGGGTCCCTCCTACGAGCAGTACTTC	CASSGRGPSYEQYF
TRBV27	13	NA	NA	TRBJ1-1	TGTGCCAGCAGTTCCCCCATGAACACTGAAGCTTTCTTT	CASSSPMNTEAFF
TRBV5-1	14	NA	NA	TRBJ2-7	TGCGCCGGCAGCTTGGGTCAGGCTCTCTACGAGCAGTACTTC	CAGSLGQALYEQYF
TRBV7-2	16	NA	TRBD2	TRBJ2-7	TGTGCCAGCAGCTTAGCGATAGCTAGCGGGAGCTACGAGCAGTACTTC	CASSLAIASGSYEQYF
TRBV19	12	NA	NA	TRBJ2-3	TGTGCCAGTAGAAAGAGCACAGATACGCAGTATTTT	CASRKSTDTQYF
TRBV7-9	13	few	NA	TRBJ1-1	TGTGCCAGCAGCTTAGCGTTCGTCGGTGAAGCTTTCTTT	CASSLAFVGEAFF
TRBV2	11	NA	NA	TRBJ2-1	TGTGCCAGCACTGCATACAATGAGCAGTTCTTC	CASTAYNEQFF
TRBV13	13	NA	TRBD1	TRBJ2-7	TGTGCCAGCAGCTGGGGGACAGGATACGAGCAGTACTTC	CASSWGTGYEQYF
TRBV29-1	17	NA	NA	TRBJ2-3	TGCAGCGTTGAAGATCGTCGTTCGCCGACTAGCACAGATACGCAGTATTTT	CSVEDRRSPTSTDTQYF
TRBV13	14	NA	TRBD1	TRBJ2-1	TGTGCCAGCGGACCGGGACAGGGGTTCCATGAGCAGTTCTTC	CASGPGQGFHEQFF
TRBV7-2	15	NA	TRBD1	TRBJ1-3	TGTGCCAGCAGCGCGGACAGGGGTGCTGGAAACACCATATATTTT	CASSADRGAGNTIYF
TRBV25-1	17	NA	TRBD1	TRBJ1-1	TGTGCCAGCTCCAACCTGGCCCTGGGACAGGGGCACACTGAAGCTTTCTTT	CASSNLALGQGHTEAFF
TRBV29-1	13	NA	NA	TRBJ2-3	TGCAGCGTTGAAGTCGGGGGTAGAGATACGCAGTATTTT	CSVEVGGRDTQYF
TRBV10-3	12	NA	NA	TRBJ1-2	TGTGCCATCAGGCCGGACGGCCATGGCTACACCTTC	CAIRPDGHGYTF
TRBV19	14	few	TRBD1	TRBJ2-3	TGTGCCAGTACCTTGGACAGGGCCGGGGATACGCAGTATTTT	CASTLDRAGDTQYF
TRBV14	12	NA	NA	TRBJ2-5	TGTGCCAGCAGCCACGTTGATTCCTCCCAGTACTTC	CASSHVDSSQYF
TRBV7-6	15	NA	NA	TRBJ1-3	TGTGCCAGCAGCAGGGACACCCTCTCTGGAAACACCATATATTTT	CASSRDTLSGNTIYF